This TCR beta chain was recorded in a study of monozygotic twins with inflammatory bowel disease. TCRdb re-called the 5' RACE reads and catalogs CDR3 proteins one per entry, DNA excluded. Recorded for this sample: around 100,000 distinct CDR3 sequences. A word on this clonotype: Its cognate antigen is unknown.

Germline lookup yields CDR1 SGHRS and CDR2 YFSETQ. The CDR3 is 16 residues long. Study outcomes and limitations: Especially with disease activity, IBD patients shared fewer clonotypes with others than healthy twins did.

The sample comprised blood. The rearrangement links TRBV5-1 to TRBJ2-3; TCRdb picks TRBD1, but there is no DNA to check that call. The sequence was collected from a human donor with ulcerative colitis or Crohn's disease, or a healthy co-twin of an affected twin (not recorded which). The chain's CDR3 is CASSPGGQGSTDTQYF.